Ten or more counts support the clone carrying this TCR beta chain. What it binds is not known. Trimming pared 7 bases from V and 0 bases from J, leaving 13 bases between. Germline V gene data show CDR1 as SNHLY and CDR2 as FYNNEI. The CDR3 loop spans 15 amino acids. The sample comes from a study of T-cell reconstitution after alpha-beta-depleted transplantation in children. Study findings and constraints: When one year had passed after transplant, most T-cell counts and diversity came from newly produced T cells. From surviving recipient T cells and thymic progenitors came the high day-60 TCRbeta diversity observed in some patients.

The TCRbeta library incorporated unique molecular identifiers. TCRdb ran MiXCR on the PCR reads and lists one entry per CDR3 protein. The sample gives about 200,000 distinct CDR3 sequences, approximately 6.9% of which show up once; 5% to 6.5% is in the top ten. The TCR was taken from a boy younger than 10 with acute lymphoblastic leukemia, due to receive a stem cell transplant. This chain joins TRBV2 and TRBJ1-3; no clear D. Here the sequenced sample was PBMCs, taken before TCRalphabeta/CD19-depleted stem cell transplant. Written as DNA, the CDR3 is TGTGCCAGCACGATCAGGCAGAGCTCTGGAAACACCATATATTTT. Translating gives CASTIRQSSGNTIYF.